The sequence of this TCR beta chain was determined in a study of cytomegalovirus exposure and HLA in healthy donors. Study overall: Unique TCR beta sequences numbering approximately 120 million came from roughly 180 million T cells in an earlier analysis.

PCR employed 60 Vbeta and 13 Jbeta primers. Repertoires were generated with immunoSEQ multiplex PCR, while TCRdb's copy carries only in-frame clones and drops some. The table records about 180,000 clones, under 80% of them present only once. The germline CDR1 and CDR2 sequences are SGHRS and YFSETQ. The V end was cut by 0 bases, the J end by 5 bases, with 15 bases between. The CDR3 contains 15 residues. The sequence was obtained from a human donor in good health. Specimen: PBMCs. The chain recombines TRBV5-1 with TRBJ2-7, with D perhaps TRBD1 (5 bases). The CDR3 sequence is CASSLASGNGNEQYF. In nucleotides, the CDR3 is TGCGCCAGCAGCTTGGCCTCAGGGAATGGTAACGAGCAGTACTTC.